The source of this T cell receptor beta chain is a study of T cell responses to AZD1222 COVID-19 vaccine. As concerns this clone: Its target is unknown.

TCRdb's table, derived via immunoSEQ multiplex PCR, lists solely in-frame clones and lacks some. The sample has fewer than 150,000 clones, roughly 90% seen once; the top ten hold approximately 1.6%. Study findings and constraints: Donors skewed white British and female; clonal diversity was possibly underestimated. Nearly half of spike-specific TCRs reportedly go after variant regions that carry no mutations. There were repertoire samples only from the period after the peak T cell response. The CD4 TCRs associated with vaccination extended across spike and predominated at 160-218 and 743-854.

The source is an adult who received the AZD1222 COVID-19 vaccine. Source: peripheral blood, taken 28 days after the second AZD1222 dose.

CDR3 region: CASSLIGGSSYNEQFF. CDR3 in DNA: TGTGCCAGCAGCTTAATAGGTGGGAGCTCCTACAATGAGCAGTTCTTC. The rearrangement links TRBV7-3 to TRBJ2-1, with a weak D call TRBD2 (5 bases). Germline CDR1 and CDR2: SGHTA and FQGTGA. The germline V and J ends were trimmed by 1 base and 0 bases, with 10 bases remaining between them. This CDR3 contains 16 residues.